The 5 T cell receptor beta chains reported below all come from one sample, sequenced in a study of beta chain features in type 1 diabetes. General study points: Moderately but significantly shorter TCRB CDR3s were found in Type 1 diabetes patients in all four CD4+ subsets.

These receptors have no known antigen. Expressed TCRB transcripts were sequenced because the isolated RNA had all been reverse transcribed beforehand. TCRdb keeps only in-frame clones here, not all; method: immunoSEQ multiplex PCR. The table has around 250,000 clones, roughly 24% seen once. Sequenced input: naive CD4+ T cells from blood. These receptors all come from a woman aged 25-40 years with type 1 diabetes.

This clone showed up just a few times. CDR3 nucleotide sequence: TGTGCCAGCAGCGTAGGCGGAGATACGCAGTATTTT. Protein product: CASSVGGDTQYF. This chain joins TRBV9 and TRBJ2-3, with D uncertain. CDR3 length equals 12 residues. V shed 0 bases and J shed 5 bases, with 4 bases lying between them. CDR1 SGDLS and CDR2 YYNGEE come from the germline V gene. Using reference TRBV9 and TRBJ2-3 for the parts outside the CDR3, the full variable domain is DSGVTQTPKHLITATGQRVTLRCSPRSGDLSVYWYQQSLDQGLQFLIQYYNGEERAKGNILERFSAQQFPDLHSELNLSSLELGDSALYFCASSVGGDTQYFGPGTRLTVL.

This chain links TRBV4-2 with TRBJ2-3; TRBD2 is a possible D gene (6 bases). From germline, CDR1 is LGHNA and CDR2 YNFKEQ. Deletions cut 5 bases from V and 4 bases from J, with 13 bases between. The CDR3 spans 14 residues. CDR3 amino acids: CASSGDGEADTQYF. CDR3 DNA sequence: TGTGCCAGCAGCGGAGACGGGGAGGCAGATACGCAGTATTTT.

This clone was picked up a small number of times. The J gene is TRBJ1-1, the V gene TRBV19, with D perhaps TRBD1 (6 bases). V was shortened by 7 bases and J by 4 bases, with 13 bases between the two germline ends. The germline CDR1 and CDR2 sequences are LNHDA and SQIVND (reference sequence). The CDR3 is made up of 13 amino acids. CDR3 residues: CASTVTGATEAFF. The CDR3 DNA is TGTGCCAGTACCGTGACAGGCGCCACTGAAGCTTTCTTT. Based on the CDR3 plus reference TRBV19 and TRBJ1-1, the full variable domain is DGGITQSPKYLFRKEGQNVTLSCEQNLNHDAMYWYRQDPGQGLRLIYYSQIVNDFQKGDIAEGYSVSREKKESFPLTVTSAQKNPTAFYLCASTVTGATEAFFGQGTRLTVV.

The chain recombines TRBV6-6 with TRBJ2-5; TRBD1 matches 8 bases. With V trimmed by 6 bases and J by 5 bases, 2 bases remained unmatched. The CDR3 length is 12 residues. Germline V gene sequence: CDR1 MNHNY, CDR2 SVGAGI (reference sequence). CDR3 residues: CASRTGGETQYF. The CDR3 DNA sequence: TGTGCCAGCAGAACAGGGGGGGAGACCCAGTACTTC.

DNA of the CDR3: TGCGCCAGCAGCTCCCTGTCTAAACTTCTCTCTGGGGCCAACGTCCTGACTTTC. Amino acid sequence: CASSSLSKLLSGANVLTF. The genes are TRBV4-1 and TRBJ2-6; no firm D call. Between the trimmed V and J ends, which lost 5 bases and 0 bases, there was a span of 17 bases. The CDR3 has 18 amino acids. Germline lookup yields CDR1 MGHRA and CDR2 YSYEKL.